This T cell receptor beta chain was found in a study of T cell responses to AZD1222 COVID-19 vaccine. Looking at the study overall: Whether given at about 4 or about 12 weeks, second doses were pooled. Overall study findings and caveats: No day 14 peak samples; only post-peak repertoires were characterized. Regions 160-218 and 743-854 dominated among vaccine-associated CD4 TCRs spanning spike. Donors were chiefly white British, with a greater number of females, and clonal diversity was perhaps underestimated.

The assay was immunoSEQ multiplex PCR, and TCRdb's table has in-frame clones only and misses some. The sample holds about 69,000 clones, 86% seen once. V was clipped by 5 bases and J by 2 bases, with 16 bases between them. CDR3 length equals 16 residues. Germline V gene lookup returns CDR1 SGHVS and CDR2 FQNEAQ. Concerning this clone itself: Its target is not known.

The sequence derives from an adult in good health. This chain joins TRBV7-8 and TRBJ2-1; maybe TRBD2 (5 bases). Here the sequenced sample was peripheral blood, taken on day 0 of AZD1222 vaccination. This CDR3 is CASSLSGGWAYNEQFF. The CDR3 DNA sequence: TGTGCCAGCAGCCTCAGCGGCGGGTGGGCCTACAATGAGCAGTTCTTC.